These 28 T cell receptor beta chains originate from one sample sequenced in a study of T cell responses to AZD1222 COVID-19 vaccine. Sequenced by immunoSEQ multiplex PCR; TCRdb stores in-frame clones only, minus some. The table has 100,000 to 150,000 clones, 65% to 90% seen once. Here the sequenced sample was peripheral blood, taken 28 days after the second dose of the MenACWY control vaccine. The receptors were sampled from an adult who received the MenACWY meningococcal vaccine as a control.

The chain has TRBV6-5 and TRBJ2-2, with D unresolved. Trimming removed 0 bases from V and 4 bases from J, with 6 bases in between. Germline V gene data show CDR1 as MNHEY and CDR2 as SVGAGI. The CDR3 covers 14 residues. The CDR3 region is CASSYSRLTGELFF. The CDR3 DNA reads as TGTGCCAGCAGTTACTCAAGACTCACCGGGGAGCTGTTTTTT.

CDR3 bases: TGTGCCATCAGACCCGGGACAGGGACCTCTAGATGGGAGACCCAGTACTTC. This sequence encodes CAIRPGTGTSRWETQYF. V usage is TRBV10-3 and J usage is TRBJ2-5, with 9 nucleotides matching TRBD1. The CDR3 is 17 amino acids. V was pared by 6 bases and J by 5 bases, with 16 bases of the junction left unmatched. Germline assignment: CDR1 ENHRY and CDR2 SYGVKD.

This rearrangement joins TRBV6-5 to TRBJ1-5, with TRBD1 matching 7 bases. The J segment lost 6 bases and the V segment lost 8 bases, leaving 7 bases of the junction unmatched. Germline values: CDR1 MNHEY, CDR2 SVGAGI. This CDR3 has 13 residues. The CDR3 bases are TGTGCCAGCGGGGACAGATGGGGTCAGCCCCAGCATTTT. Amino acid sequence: CASGDRWGQPQHF.

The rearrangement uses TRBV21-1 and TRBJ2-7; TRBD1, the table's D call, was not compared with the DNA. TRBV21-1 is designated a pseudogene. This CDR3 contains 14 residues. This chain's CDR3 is CASNLGTGSYEQYV. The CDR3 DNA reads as TGTGCCAGCAACCTGGGGACAGGCTCCTACGAGCAGTACGTC.

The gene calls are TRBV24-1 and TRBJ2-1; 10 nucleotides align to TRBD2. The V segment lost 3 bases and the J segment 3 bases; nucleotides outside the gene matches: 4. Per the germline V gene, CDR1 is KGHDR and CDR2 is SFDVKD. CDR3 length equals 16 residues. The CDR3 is CATSDRSGRYYNEQFF. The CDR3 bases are TGTGCCACCAGTGATCGTAGCGGGAGGTACTACAATGAGCAGTTCTTC.

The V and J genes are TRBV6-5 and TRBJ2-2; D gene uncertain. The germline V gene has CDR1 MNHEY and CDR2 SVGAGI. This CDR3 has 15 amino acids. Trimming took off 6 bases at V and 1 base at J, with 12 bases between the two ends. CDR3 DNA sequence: TGTGCCAGCAGCACCCGACCCTTGAACACCGGGGAGCTGTTTTTT. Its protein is CASSTRPLNTGELFF.

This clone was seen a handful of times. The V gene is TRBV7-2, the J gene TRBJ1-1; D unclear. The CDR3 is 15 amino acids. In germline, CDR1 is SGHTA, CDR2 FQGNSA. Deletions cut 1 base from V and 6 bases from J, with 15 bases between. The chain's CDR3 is CASSLGVSVSAEAFF. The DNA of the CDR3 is TGTGCCAGCAGCTTAGGGGTTTCCGTGAGCGCTGAAGCTTTCTTT.

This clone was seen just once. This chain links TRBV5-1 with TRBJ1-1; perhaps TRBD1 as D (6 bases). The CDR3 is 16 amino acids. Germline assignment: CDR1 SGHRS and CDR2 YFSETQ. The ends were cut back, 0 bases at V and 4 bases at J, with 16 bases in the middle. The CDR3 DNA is TGCGCCAGCAGCTTGGCGGGGGGGGGCCGGGGCACTGAAGCTTTCTTT. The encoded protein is CASSLAGGGRGTEAFF.

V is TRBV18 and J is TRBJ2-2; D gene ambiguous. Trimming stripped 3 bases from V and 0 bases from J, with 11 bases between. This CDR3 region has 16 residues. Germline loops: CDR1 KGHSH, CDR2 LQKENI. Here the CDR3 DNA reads TGTGCCAGCTCACCCCCGGAGCTAGCGAACACCGGGGAGCTGTTTTTT. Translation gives CASSPPELANTGELFF.

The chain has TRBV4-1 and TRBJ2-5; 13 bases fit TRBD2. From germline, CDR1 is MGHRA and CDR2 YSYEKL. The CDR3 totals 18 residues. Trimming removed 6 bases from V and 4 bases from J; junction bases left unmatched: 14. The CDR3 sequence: CASRRLAGGPKQRETQYF. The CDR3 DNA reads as TGCGCCAGCAGGCGACTAGCGGGGGGCCCCAAACAACGAGAGACCCAGTACTTC.

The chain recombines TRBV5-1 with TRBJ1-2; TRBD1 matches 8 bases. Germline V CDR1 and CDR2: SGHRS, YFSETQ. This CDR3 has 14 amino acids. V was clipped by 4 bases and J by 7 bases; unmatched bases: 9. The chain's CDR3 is CASSGTDRAGGYTF. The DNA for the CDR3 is TGCGCCAGCAGCGGAACGGACAGGGCTGGTGGCTACACCTTC. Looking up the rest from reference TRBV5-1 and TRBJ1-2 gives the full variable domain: KAGVTQTPRYLIKTRGQQVTLSCSPISGHRSVSWYQQTPGQGLQFLFEYFSETQRNKGNFPGRFSGRQFSNSRSEMNVSTLELGDSALYLCASSGTDRAGGYTFGSGTRLTVV.

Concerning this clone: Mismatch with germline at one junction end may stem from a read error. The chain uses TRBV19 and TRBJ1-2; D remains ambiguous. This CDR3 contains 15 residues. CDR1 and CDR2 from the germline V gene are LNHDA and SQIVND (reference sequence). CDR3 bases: TGTGCCAGTAGTGTAGACGGTTTCTCTAACTATGGCTACACCTTC. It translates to CASSVDGFSNYGYTF. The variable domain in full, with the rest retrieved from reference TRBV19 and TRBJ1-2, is DGGITQSPKYLFRKEGQNVTLSCEQNLNHDAMYWYRQDPGQGLRLIYYSQIVNDFQKGDIAEGYSVSREKKESFPLTVTSAQKNPTAFYLCASSVDGFSNYGYTFGSGTRLTVV.

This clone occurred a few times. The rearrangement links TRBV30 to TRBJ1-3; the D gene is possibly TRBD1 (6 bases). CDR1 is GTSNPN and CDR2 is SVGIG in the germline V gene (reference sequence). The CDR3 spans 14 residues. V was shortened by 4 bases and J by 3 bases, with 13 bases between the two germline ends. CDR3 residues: CAWKLGGYGNTIYF. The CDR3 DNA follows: TGTGCCTGGAAATTAGGGGGTTATGGAAACACCATATATTTT.

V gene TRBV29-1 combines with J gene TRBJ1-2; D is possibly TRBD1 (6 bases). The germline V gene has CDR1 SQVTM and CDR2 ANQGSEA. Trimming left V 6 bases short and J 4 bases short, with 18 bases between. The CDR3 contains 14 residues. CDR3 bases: TGCAGCGTACCATACAGGGTTGAGGGCTATGGCTACACCTTC. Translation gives CSVPYRVEGYGYTF.

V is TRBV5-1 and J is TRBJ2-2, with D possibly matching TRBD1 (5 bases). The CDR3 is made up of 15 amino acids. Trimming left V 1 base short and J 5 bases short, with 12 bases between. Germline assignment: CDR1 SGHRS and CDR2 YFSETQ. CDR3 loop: CASSLSRVETGELFF. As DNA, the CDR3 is TGCGCCAGCAGCTTGTCCAGGGTCGAGACCGGGGAGCTGTTTTTT.

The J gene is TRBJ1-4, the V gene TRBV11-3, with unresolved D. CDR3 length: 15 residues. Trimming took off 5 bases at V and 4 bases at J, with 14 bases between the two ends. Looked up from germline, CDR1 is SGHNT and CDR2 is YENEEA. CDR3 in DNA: TGTGCCAGCAGCCCAGGACGGCTTATTAATGAAAAACTGTTTTTT. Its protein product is CASSPGRLINEKLFF.

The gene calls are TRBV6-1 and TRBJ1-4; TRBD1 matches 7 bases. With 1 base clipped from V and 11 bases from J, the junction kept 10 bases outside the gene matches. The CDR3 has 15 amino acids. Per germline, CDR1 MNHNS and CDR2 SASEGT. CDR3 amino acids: CASSEGTGLMGKLFF. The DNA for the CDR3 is TGTGCCAGCAGTGAAGGGACAGGTCTAATGGGGAAACTGTTTTTT.

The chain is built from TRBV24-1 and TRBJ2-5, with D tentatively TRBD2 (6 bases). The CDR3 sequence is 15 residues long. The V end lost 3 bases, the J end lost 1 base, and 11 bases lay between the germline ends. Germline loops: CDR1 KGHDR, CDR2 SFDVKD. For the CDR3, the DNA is TGTGCCACCAGTGATAACGGCGGGGTCCAAGAGACCCAGTACTTC. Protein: CATSDNGGVQETQYF.

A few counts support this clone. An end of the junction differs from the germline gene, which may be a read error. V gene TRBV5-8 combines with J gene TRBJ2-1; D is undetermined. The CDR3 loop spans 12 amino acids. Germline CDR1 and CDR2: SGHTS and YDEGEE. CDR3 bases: TGTGCCAGCAGCTTATCTCTGAATGGGCAGTTCTTC. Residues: CASSLSLNGQFF.

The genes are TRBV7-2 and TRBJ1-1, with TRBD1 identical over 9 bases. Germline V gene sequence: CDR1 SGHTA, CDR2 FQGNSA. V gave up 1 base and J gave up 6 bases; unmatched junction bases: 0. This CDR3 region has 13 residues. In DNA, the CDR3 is TGTGCCAGCAGCTTAGGGACAGGGGCTGAAGCTTTCTTT. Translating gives CASSLGTGAEAFF.

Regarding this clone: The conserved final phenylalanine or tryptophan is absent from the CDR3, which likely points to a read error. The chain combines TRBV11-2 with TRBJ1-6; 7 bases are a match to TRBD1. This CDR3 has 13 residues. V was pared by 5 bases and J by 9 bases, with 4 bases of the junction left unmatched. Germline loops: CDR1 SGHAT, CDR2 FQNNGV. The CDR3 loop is CASSTRQGSPLHS. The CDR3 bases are TGTGCCAGCAGCACCCGACAGGGTTCACCCCTCCACTCT.

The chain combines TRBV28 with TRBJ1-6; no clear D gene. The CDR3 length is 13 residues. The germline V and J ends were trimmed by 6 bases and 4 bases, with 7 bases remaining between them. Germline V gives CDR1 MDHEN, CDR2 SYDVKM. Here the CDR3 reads CASRQPYNSPLHF. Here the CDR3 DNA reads TGTGCCAGCAGGCAGCCTTATAATTCACCCCTCCACTTT.

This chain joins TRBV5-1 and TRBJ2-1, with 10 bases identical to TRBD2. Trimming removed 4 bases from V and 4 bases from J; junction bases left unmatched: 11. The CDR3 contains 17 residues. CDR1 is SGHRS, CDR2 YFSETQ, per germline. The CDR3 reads CASSPNPIAGGYNEQFF. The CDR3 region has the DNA TGCGCCAGCAGCCCTAATCCCATAGCGGGGGGTTACAATGAGCAGTTCTTC.

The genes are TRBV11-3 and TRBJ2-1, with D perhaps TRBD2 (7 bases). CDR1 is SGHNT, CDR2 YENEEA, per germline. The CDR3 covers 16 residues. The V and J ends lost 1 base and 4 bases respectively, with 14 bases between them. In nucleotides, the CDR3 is TGTGCCAGCAGCTTAGGAGGGGGGGGAACATACAATGAGCAGTTCTTC. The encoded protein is CASSLGGGGTYNEQFF. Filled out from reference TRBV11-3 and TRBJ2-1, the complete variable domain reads EAGVVQSPRYKIIEKKQPVAFWCNPISGHNTLYWYLQNLGQGPELLIRYENEEAVDDSQLPKDRFSAERLKGVDSTLKIQPAELGDSAVYLCASSLGGGGTYNEQFFGPGTRLTVL.

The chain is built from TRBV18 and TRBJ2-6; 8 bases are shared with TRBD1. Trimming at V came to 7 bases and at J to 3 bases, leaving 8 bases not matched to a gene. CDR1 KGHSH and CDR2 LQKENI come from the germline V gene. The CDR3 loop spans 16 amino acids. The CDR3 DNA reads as TGTGCCAGCTTTCAGGACAGGGCGGTTGGGGCCAACGTCCTGACTTTC. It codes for CASFQDRAVGANVLTF. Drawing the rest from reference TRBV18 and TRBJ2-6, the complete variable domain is NAGVMQNPRHLVRRRGQEARLRCSPMKGHSHVYWYRQLPEEGLKFMVYLQKENIIDESGMPKERFSAEFPKEGPSILRIQQVVRGDSAAYFCASFQDRAVGANVLTFGAGSRLTVL.

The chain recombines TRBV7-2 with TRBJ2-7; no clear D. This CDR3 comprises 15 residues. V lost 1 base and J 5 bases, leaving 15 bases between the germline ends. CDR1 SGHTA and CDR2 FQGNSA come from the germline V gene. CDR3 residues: CASSLGLAPTHEQYF. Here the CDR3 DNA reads TGTGCCAGCAGCTTAGGTCTGGCTCCAACCCACGAGCAGTACTTC.

The CDR3 sequence: CASRLTGGNEKLFF. The CDR3 DNA follows: TGCGCCAGCAGGCTCACAGGGGGTAATGAAAAACTGTTTTTT. V and J are TRBV10-2 and TRBJ1-4; 8 nucleotides match TRBD1. The CDR3 sequence is 14 residues long. Germline V gene sequence: CDR1 WSHSY, CDR2 SAAADI. The junction had 4 bases not matched to a gene; V was cut back by 6 bases and J by 4 bases.

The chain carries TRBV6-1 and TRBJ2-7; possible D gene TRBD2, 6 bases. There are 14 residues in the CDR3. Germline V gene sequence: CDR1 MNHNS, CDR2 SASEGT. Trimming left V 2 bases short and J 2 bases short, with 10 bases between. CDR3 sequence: CASSERRDPYEQYV. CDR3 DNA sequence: TGTGCCAGCAGTGAACGGAGGGATCCCTACGAGCAGTACGTC.